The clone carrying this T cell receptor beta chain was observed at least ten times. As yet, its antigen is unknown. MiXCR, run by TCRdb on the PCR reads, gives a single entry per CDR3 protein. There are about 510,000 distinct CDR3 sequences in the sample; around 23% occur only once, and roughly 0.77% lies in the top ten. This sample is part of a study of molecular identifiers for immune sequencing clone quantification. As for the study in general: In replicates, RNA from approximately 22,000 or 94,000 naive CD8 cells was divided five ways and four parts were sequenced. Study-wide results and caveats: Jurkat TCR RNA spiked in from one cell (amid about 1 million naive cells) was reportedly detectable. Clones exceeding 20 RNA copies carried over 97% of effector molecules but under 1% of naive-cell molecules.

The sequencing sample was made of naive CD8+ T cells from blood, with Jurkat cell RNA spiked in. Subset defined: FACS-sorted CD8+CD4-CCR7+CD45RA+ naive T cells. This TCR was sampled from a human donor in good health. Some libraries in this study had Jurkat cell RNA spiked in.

CDR3 DNA sequence: TGCAGTGCTAAAGGACGGGACACAGGAGAGACCCAGTACTTC. Amino acids: CSAKGRDTGETQYF. V gene TRBV20-1 combines with J gene TRBJ2-5; a weak D match, TRBD1 (6 bases). V lost 4 bases to trimming and J lost 4 bases, with 16 bases between them. This CDR3 comprises 14 residues. Germline values: CDR1 DFQATT, CDR2 SNEGSKA (reference sequence).